The following is a T cell receptor beta chain sequence with its context. This record comes from a study of blood T cell repertoires in COVID-19. Study information: Samples of COVID-19 (acute and convalescent) were obtained from the United States, Italy and Spain.

Assay: immunoSEQ multiplex PCR; the TCRdb copy retains only in-frame clones and omits some. The data show fewer than 150,000 clones, with more than 70% seen just once and around 4.7% held by the top ten. The germline gives CDR1 LGHNA, CDR2 YSLEER. There are 17 residues in the CDR3. V dropped 0 bases and J dropped 12 bases, with 24 bases sitting between them. Sequencing input: peripheral blood. This clonotype was obtained from a human donor in a cohort sampled during active COVID-19. The V gene is TRBV4-3, the J gene TRBJ2-1; possible D gene TRBD2, 6 bases. CDR3 sequence reads: CASSQDYSRERLHGQFF. CDR3 in DNA: TGCGCCAGCAGCCAAGATTATTCTCGGGAGAGACTCCATGGGCAGTTCTTC.